This T cell receptor (beta chain) was obtained from a study of shared clonotypes between healthy human individuals. Naive-designated CD8 cells lacked CD45RO, were positively enriched for CCR7, and omitted terminally differentiated effector memory CD45RA+ cells. Profiling relied on immunoSEQ multiplex PCR, and the TCRdb table lists in-frame clones only, not all of them. Among under 1 million clones, just over 95% were seen once, and the ten largest hold about 0.25%. The CDR3 is 13 residues long. The V and J ends lost 4 bases and 7 bases, in that order; junction bases with no gene match: 4. The V gene's germline CDR1 is MNHEY and CDR2 SVGAGI.

The sequencing input was naive CD8+ T cells sorted from blood. The rearrangement links TRBV6-5 to TRBJ2-1; 7 positions agree with TRBD1. This sequence originates from a man aged 25 to 45 in good health. The CDR3 sequence: CASSLDRENEQFF. The CDR3 DNA reads TGTGCCAGCAGTTTAGACAGGGAAAATGAGCAGTTCTTC.